This T cell receptor beta chain was profiled in a study of CD8 T cells in Susac syndrome. The study, taken as a whole, reports: Among active patients and in TEMRA cells, CD8+ clonal expansion in Susac reached its peak.

On this clonotype: The antigen remains undetermined. An end of the junction does not agree with germline; a read error may underlie this.

CDR3 length: 13 residues. Germline CDR1 reads SGHRS; CDR2 reads YFSETQ. Random hexamers were used to reverse transcribe roughly 0.45 to 1 ug of RNA. MiXCR, run by TCRdb on the immunoSEQ multiplex PCR reads, gives a single entry per CDR3 protein. Found here are 95,000 to 150,000 distinct CDR3 sequences, about 94% of them singletons; the top ten hold about 0.28%. The receptor comes from a human donor with Susac syndrome. Sequencing was carried out using CD8+ T cells from PBMCs. The V gene is TRBV5-1, the J gene TRBJ2-1; the D gene is possibly TRBD2 (6 bases). The DNA for the CDR3 is TGCGCCAGCAGCTTGGATTCTAGCGTTCATTGGGTCTTC. Its translation: CASSLDSSVHWVF.